This T cell receptor beta chain was sequenced in a study of blood T cell repertoires in COVID-19. On the study more broadly: Samples taken during acute and convalescent COVID-19 were collected in the United States, Italy and Spain. T cells, B-cell-depleted T cells, or PBMCs provided the cDNA or gDNA that served as material.

V lost 4 bases and J 5 bases, leaving 11 bases between the germline ends. The CDR3 extends over 14 amino acids. Germline CDR1 reads MNHEY; CDR2 reads SVGAGI. Per the original data handling: Nucleated cell number was recorded as an estimate derived from reference gene primer amplification. Here immunoSEQ multiplex PCR was the method, and the copy in TCRdb shows in-frame clones only, minus some. V, J and clone size are those of that table, while D and trimming were read from the DNA. The table lists approximately 130,000 clones, about 77% of them singletons. The receptor's source is an elderly man with acute or convalescent COVID-19. The specimen sequenced was peripheral blood. V usage is TRBV6-5 and J usage is TRBJ2-2; possible D gene TRBD2, 6 bases. CDR3 nucleotide sequence: TGTGCCAGCAGTTCGGGACTCAAAACCGGGGAGCTGTTTTTT. Translated: CASSSGLKTGELFF.